This TCR beta chain was found in a study of T cell repertoires in cytomegalovirus infection (dated by TCRdb to between 2017 and 2020). Notes on the research overall: Because public TCR beta signatures pointed to carriage of CMV infection together with the matching HLA type, the HLA type of each donor mattered for the analysis. General study outcomes and caveats: In both this cohort and an independent cohort of some 370 donors, the cumulative frequency of public TCR beta family members distinguished carriers of CMV infection plus the relevant HLA type. In the ex vivo response, HLA-C-restricted CMV-specific TCR beta clonotypes were dominant, and in two of eight donors the single most frequent clonotype came from this HLA-C-restricted group.

Many counts were recorded for this clonotype. The antigen this receptor binds is unknown. No base quality values were provided; no much bigger clone lies one nucleotide off. Measured from the cysteine to the phenylalanine, the CDR3 is 16 residues long. The CDR3 DNA has 48 bases and is translated from base 1. V lost 5 bases and J lost 2 bases, and the count of bases not matched to a germline gene is 6. CDR1 SGHTA and CDR2 FQGTGA are derived from the germline V gene. TCRdb lists the instrument as Illumina HiSeq 1500. In TCRdb, the public reads were trimmed at Q25 with fastp and aligned with MiXCR, with productive beta chains retained. Every CDR3 protein is listed once, alongside the most common genes and DNA of its rows. This sample comprises approximately 490,000 distinct CDR3 sequences, 11% of them detected only once. 10% of the sample comes from the top ten.

Here the chain combines TRBV7-3 and TRBJ1-1; 12 bases in between match TRBD1. The receptor comes from a human donor in good health (CMV status not recorded). Some clones in this sample may be carry-over from other donors' samples. The sequenced material came from PBMCs. The CDR3 is CASSLGQGALNTEAFF. Read as DNA, the sequence is TGTGCCAGCAGCCTGGGACAGGGGGCCCTAAACACTGAAGCTTTCTTT.